The entry below gives a single T cell receptor beta chain sequence along with its context. Its recognized antigen is unknown. No per-base quality is available; no much larger clone lies one base away. This record belongs to a study of blood T cell repertoires in COVID-19 (dated by TCRdb to 2018 to 2020). Study-wide context: Collaborator samples came from the United States, Italy and Spain and covered acute and convalescent phases of COVID-19. The material from the prospective study consisted of cDNA or gDNA derived from T cells, B-cell-depleted T cells, or PBMCs. Subjects who had been exposed to COVID-19, were actively infected with it, or had recovered from it provided the deeply sampled blood TCRbeta repertoires that made up the dataset. The repertoires were released in a freely available public database meant as a resource for research on the immune response to SARS-CoV-2. The samples were drawn from the first 160 participants of the ongoing ImmuneRACE study and from 1,254 subjects provided by 6 global collaborators. Sample metadata almost always included a de-identified subject ID, COVID-19 status, age in years and sex. Where HLA class I and class II types were available, the types were taken from metadata supplied by the sample provider, not from assay-based typing.

The collaborating institutions used their own protocols to collect whole blood in K2EDTA tubes. For TCRbeta analysis, collaborators shipped samples as frozen whole blood, isolated PBMCs, or DNA extracted from either of those sample types. The immunoSEQ Assay, a bias-controlled multiplex PCR, was used to amplify TCRbeta CDR3 regions from genomic DNA. The paper's processing steps were these. Within the assay, amplification of reference gene primers was used to estimate how many nucleated cells each sample contained. Sequence reads were collapsed and filtered to measure the absolute abundance of every unique TCRbeta CDR3 rearrangement. Productive Simpson clonality was computed per sample as the square root of Simpson's diversity index over productive rearrangements. TCRdb took this table from immuneACCESS and kept in-frame rearrangements with V and J called. Such tables lack part of the clones; where checked against another copy, unresolved V genes explain under half of the gap, and the rest is unexplained. The DNA gave D and trimming, while V, J and clone size come from that table. The sample yields some 74,000 clones; roughly 87% were counted once. Over 25% of the sample goes to the ten largest clones.

The full study reports these points: How much clinical and demographic metadata was included differed by source and by participant, and the metadata was provided uncurated.

This receptor was obtained from a man aged 45-60 years with acute or convalescent COVID-19. The sample taken for sequencing was peripheral blood.

The CDR3 region has the sequence CASSEGQTTDTQYF. The nucleotide sequence reads TGCGCCAGCAGCGAGGGACAGACCACAGATACGCAGTATTTT. This receptor chain uses TRBV5-1 and TRBJ2-3; 7 junctional bases match TRBD1. CDR1 and CDR2, per the germline V gene, are SGHRS and YFSETQ. Trimmed from V: 4 bases; trimmed from J: 2 bases; junction bases lacking a gene match: 4. The CDR3 contains 14 residues, cysteine and phenylalanine counted. Only CDR3 DNA is held: 42 bases, read in frame from base 1.